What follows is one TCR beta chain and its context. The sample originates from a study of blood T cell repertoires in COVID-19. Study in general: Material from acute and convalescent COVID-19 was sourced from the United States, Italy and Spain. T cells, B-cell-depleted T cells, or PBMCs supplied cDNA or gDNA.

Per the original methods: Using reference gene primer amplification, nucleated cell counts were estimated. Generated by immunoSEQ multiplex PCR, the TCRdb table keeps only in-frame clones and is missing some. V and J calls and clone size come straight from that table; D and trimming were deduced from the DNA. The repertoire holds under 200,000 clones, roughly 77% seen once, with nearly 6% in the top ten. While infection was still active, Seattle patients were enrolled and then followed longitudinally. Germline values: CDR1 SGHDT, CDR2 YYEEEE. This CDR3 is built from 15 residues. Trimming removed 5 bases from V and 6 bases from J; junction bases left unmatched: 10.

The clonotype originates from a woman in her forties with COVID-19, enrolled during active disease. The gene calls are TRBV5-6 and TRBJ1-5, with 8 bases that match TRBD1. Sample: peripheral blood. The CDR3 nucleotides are TGTGCCAGCAGTCTCCAGGGGGCTGGCACTCAGCCCCAGCATTTT. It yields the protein CASSLQGAGTQPQHF.